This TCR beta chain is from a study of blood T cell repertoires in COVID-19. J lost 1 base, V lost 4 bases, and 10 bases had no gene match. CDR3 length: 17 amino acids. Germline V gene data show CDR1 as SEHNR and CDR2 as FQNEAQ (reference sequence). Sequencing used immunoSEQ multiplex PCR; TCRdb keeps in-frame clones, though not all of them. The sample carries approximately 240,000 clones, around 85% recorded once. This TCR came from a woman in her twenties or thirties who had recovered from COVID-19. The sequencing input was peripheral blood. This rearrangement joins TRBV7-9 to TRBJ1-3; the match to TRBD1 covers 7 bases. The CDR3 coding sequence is TGTGCCAGCAGCTGGGTTCCGGGACAGTCGTCTGGAAACACCATATATTTT. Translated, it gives CASSWVPGQSSGNTIYF.